One and the same sample provided the 3 T cell receptor beta chains below, sequenced in a study of Ad26.COV2.S vaccination and SARS-CoV-2 variants. Treatment noted: roughly 20 received Ad26.COV2.S at low or high dose, single or two shots; 5 received placebo; per-sample allocation not given. Day 63 after the first vaccine or placebo injection was the time point for sampling. Libraries were prepared by immunoSEQ multiplex PCR; TCRdb keeps only in-frame clonotypes and omits some of them. The sample consists of around 350,000 clones, approximately 81% of them appearing once. The sample was peripheral blood, taken in a trial of Ad26.COV2.S vaccine versus placebo. These TCRs come from a person aged 18-60 years who received the Ad26.COV2.S COVID-19 vaccine or a placebo.

The J gene is TRBJ2-7, the V gene TRBV5-1, with a tentative D call TRBD2 (7 bases). V was pared by 5 bases and J by 6 bases, with 15 bases between. The CDR3 has 13 amino acids. Germline V gene data show CDR1 as SGHRS and CDR2 as YFSETQ. The CDR3 region is CASRINREGEQYF. CDR3 nucleotides: TGCGCCAGCAGAATCAACAGGGAGGGCGAGCAGTACTTC.

The chain joins TRBV4-3 to TRBJ2-2; the D call may be TRBD1 or TRBD2 (6 bases each). The CDR3 totals 17 residues. V shed 4 bases and J shed 0 bases, with 15 bases lying between them. The germline V gene encodes CDR1 LGHNA and CDR2 YSLEER. CDR3 region: CASSRGASQANTGELFF. As DNA, the CDR3 is TGCGCCAGCAGCCGGGGGGCGAGTCAGGCGAACACCGGGGAGCTGTTTTTT.

The chain joins TRBV30 to TRBJ1-6, with no clear D. The V gene lost 7 bases and the J gene lost 9 bases, with 19 bases spanning the gap. The CDR3 consists of 14 residues. Germline-derived CDR1 and CDR2 are GTSNPN and SVGIG (reference sequence). CDR3 loop: CAYKHLGLGSPLHF. CDR3 nucleotide sequence: TGTGCCTACAAACACCTAGGACTTGGTTCACCCCTCCACTTT.